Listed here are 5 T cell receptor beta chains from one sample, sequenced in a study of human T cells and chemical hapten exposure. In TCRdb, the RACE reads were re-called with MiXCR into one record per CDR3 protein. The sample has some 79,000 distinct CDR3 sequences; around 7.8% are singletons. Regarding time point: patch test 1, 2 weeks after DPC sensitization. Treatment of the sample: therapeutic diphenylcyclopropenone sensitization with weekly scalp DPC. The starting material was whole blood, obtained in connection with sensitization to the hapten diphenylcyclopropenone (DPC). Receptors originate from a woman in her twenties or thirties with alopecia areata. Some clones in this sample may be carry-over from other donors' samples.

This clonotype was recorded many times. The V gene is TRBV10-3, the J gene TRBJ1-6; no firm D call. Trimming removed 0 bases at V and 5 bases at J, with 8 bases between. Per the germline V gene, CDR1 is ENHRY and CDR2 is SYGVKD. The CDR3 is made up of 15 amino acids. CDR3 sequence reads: CAISESTGNNSPLHF. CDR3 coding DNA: TGTGCCATCAGTGAGTCGACGGGGAATAATTCACCCCTCCACTTT.

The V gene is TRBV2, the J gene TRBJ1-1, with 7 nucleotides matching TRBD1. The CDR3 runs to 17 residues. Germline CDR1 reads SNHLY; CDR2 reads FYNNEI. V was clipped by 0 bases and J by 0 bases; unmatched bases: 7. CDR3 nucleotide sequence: TGTGCCAGCAGTGAAGCGGGTTCGACAGGGCTGAACACTGAAGCTTTCTTT. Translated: CASSEAGSTGLNTEAFF.

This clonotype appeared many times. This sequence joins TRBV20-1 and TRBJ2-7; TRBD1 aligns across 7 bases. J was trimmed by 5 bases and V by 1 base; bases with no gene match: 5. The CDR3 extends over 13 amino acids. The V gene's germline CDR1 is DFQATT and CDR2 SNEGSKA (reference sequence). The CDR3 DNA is TGCAGTGCTAGAGTCCCAGGGGGAAACGAGCAGTACTTC. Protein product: CSARVPGGNEQYF.

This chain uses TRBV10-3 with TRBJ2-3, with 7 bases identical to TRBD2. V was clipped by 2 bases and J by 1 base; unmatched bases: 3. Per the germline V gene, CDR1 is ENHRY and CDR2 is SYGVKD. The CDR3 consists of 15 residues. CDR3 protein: CAISERGEGTDTQYF. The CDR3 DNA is TGTGCCATCAGTGAGCGGGGGGAGGGCACAGATACGCAGTATTTT.

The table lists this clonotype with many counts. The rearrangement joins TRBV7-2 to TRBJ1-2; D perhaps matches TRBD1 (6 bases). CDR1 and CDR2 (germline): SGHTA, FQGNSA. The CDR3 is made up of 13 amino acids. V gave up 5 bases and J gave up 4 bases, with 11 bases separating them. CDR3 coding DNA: TGTGCCAGCAGCGGACGGGACACCTATGGCTACACCTTC. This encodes CASSGRDTYGYTF.